A selection of T cell receptor beta chains follows, all from one sample in a study of Graves' ophthalmopathy and Graves' hyperthyroidism. TCRdb re-derived calls from the multiplex PCR reads in MiXCR, one entry per CDR3 protein. The sample has a few hundred thousand distinct CDR3 sequences, around 16% seen once. Sequenced material: peripheral blood. These receptors all come from a woman aged 18 to 35 with Graves' ophthalmopathy. The CDR3 runs from the conserved cysteine through the conserved F or W. Each record gives: D gene, V gene, J gene, clone size, CDR3 DNA, CDR3 protein. The D gene is left open where the match is weak. Clone size is given for some rows only: seen once, a few or many times, or a class if the clone is expanded.

>-|TRBV4-2|TRBJ2-2|many
TGTGCCAGCACTGACCTCACCGGGGAGCTGTTTTTT
CASTDLTGELFF
>TRBD1|TRBV6-2/TRBV6-3|TRBJ1-5|many
TGTGCCAGCAGTTCCCTCCGACAGGGTAGCAATCAGCCCCAGCATTTT
CASSSLRQGSNQPQHF
>TRBD1|TRBV3-1|TRBJ1-5|many
TGTGCCAGCAGCCTGGGGACAGGGGAAAATCAGCCCCAGCATTTT
CASSLGTGENQPQHF
>-|TRBV6-1|TRBJ1-2|many
TGTGCCAGCAGTGAACAGGGGAGTCGGGGCTACACCTTC
CASSEQGSRGYTF
>-|TRBV28|TRBJ1-1|many
TGTGCCAGCAGGTATAAGCTTACTGAAGCTTTCTTT
CASRYKLTEAFF
>-|TRBV7-8|TRBJ1-1|many
TGTGCCAGCAGCTCTCCCAGGATTTCGAACACTGAAGCTTTCTTT
CASSSPRISNTEAFF
>-|TRBV11-2|TRBJ1-1|many
TGTGCCAGCAGCTTGAAGGGGATAAAGGCTGAAGCTTTCTTT
CASSLKGIKAEAFF
>TRBD1|TRBV11-2|TRBJ1-2|many
TGTGCCAGCAGCTCGCGGCCGGGACAGGGACAGGATGGCTACACCTTC
CASSSRPGQGQDGYTF
>-|TRBV19|TRBJ1-1|many
TGTGCCAGTAGTATCCCAGGGGCGAGCACTGAAGCTTTCTTT
CASSIPGASTEAFF
>-|TRBV5-1|TRBJ2-7|many
TGCGCCAGCAGCTTGGCGGGTGAGGGAGCCTATGCTAGGTACTTC
CASSLAGEGAYARYF
>TRBD1|TRBV15|TRBJ1-3|-
TGTGCCACCAGCAGACAGGGGGTCGGCTCCGGAAACACCATATATTTT
CATSRQGVGSGNTIYF
>-|TRBV20-1|TRBJ2-5|many
TGCAGTGCTAGAGTGCGGGAGACCCAGTACTTC
CSARVRETQYF
>TRBD2|TRBV29-1|TRBJ2-2|many
TGCAGCGTCTGCCTAGCGGGGGCCGGGGAGCTGTTTTTT
CSVCLAGAGELFF
>-|TRBV29-1|TRBJ2-7|many
TGCAGCGTTAAGGTTAATAAAGCGTACGAGCAGTACTTC
CSVKVNKAYEQYF
>-|TRBV4-3|TRBJ1-3|many
TGCGCCAGCAGCCAACCCGGGGACACCATATATTTT
CASSQPGDTIYF
>TRBD2|TRBV6-5|TRBJ2-7|many
TGTGCCAGCAGTTACTCTAGCGGGAGCTCCTACGAGCAGTACTTC
CASSYSSGSSYEQYF
>-|TRBV7-9|TRBJ2-5|many
TGTGCCAGCAGCTTAGGGTCCCGGGGAGAGACCCAGTACTTC
CASSLGSRGETQYF
>-|TRBV28|TRBJ1-5|many
TGTGCCAGCACCTCCCGGGGGCCTAGCAATCAGCCCCAGCATTTT
CASTSRGPSNQPQHF
>-|TRBV6-5|TRBJ1-6|many
TGTGCCAGCAGTTTACGGATCCCTTGGGGGCAAGTGCATTCACCCCTCCACTTT
CASSLRIPWGQVHSPLHF
>-|TRBV2|TRBJ2-2|many
TGTGCCTCTTCGATGGGCAGACGATTCACCGGGGAGCTGTTTTTT
CASSMGRRFTGELFF
>-|TRBV6-5|TRBJ2-1|-
TGTGCCAGCAGTTACTCGAGTCAGGGGTTAAGGGATGAGCAGTTCTTC
CASSYSSQGLRDEQFF
>-|TRBV6-5|TRBJ1-5|-
TGTGCCAGCAGTTCGGACAGCGGAAATCAGCCCCAGCATTTT
CASSSDSGNQPQHF
>TRBD1|TRBV11-2|TRBJ2-7|many
TGTGTCAGCAGCTTTATTCCGGGACAGGGTCCCTACGAGCAGTACTTC
CVSSFIPGQGPYEQYF
>TRBD1|TRBV6-4|TRBJ2-2|many
TGTGCCAGCAGCTTCGACAGGGCTTCTTCGTTCACCGGGGAGCTGTTTTTT
CASSFDRASSFTGELFF